This T cell receptor (beta chain) is from a study of cytomegalovirus exposure and HLA in healthy donors (dated by TCRdb to 2015 to 2018). Describing the broader study: An earlier analysis of 587 of the donors reported 250 to 300 Gb of sequence data and 117 million unique TCR beta sequences obtained from some 170 million T cells. An early release that covered 640 HLA-typed donors contained approximately 300 gigabases of sequencing data and 70 million to 100 million unique TCR sequences. Of the roughly 400 genotyped donors, 80% to 90% were placed in the genetic ancestry cluster associated with self-reported Caucasian donors. The aim of the study was to test whether cataloging public T cell receptors could identify signatures of past pathogen exposure. The T cell repertoires of under 750 subjects were profiled by immunosequencing and related to cytomegalovirus serostatus. In addition to the first cohort of 666 subjects, a separate validation cohort of 130 or so different subjects was used. To predict cytomegalovirus infection status, the study combined high-throughput TCR immunosequencing, statistical association of individual TCRs with disease status, and machine learning. A later analysis re-examined previously published TCR beta repertoires from roughly 720 donors and added high-resolution HLA genotyping to investigate patterns of TCR occurrence. Rather than drawing on any new phenotypic data, the later analysis identified candidate immune exposures from TCR beta sequences and the way those sequences occurred across donors. To decide whether each TCR beta V gene segment behaved as functional or pseudogenic, an earlier analysis of approximately 590 of the donors relied on high-throughput TCR beta sequencing. Alongside the repertoire data, information on donor age, sex, ethnicity and CMV serostatus was compiled. In a later genetic analysis, genome-wide SNP genotypes for about 55% of the roughly 670 donors were used, and that subset was treated as a discovery cohort. All discovery cohort repertoires had been generated using a single sequencing platform. HLA typing covered class I and class II loci at four-digit resolution. The number of donors typed differed by locus, with 629-630 for A, B, C, DRB1 and DQB1, roughly 520 for DQA1, 600 to 610 for DPA1, and around 430 for DPB1. A handful of DR-DQ haplotypes were treated as single units for association and clustering because of strong linkage in the cohort. Among some 400 genotyped donors of the cohort, an average of about 240,000 unique TCR beta nucleotide sequences was sequenced per donor, of which 15% to 20% were non-productive. Summary of the overall study and its limitations: In vitro tests confirmed that a few of the cytomegalovirus-associated TCR beta chains recognize cytomegalovirus antigens. Some 16 rarely observed V segments, including chromosome 9 orphons, were excluded from the earlier analysis of a few hundred of the donors because counts were too low. The cohort was sequenced for TCR beta chains only, and without alpha or paired-chain data the features that could be detected were limited. Most TCR sequences were observed very rarely across donors, whereas some public TCRs were present in many individuals. A later analysis found that most CMV-associated TCR beta chains appeared HLA-restricted, with HLA associations seemingly driven largely by CMV exposure. Correlated functional status among segregating V segments might be attributable to linkage disequilibrium, but an unknown experimental factor could not be ruled out. A group of highly shared sequence variants was considered likely to be a technical artifact of the sequencing pipeline. A total of 150 or so TCR beta chains were listed by the study as associated with cytomegalovirus. A later analysis found that HLA-associated TCR beta chains were more clonally expanded and had lower generation probabilities than equally common non-associated chains. A later analysis reported that several top co-occurrence clusters appeared linked to parvovirus B19, influenza, CMV and Epstein-Barr virus. An association between a missense DCLRE1C variant and V-gene and J-gene trimming of TCR beta chains was found in a later genetic analysis and replicated in an independent cohort. An earlier analysis of approximately 590 of the donors showed that most TCR beta V segments appeared in productive rearrangements either about 87% or about 30% of the time, which broadly matched IMGT annotations. HLA typing was unavailable for some donors at each locus, so association tests used only the typed subset. A further reported finding was that TCR beta sequences accurately predicted the HLA-A and HLA-B alleles for most subjects in the first cohort. The authors suggested that the approach could potentially be extended to other disease states and immunological phenotypes. Compared with the roughly 670-donor mean, donors in an Asian-associated ancestry cluster had fewer N-insertions in productive TCRs, according to a later genetic analysis. The presence/absence analyses assumed that sequencing depth was roughly uniform across donors, and that assumption may not be true. In a later analysis, the rate of TCR association differed among HLA loci, with DRB1 alleles having the most associated TCRs and HLA-C alleles having the fewest. The classifier was reported to diagnose cytomegalovirus status with high specificity and sensitivity in both the original and validation cohorts. When HLA alleles, especially DR and DQ, strongly co-occurred, TCR associations were difficult to assign to individual alleles. At a false discovery rate of 0.05, a later analysis linked about 16,000 TCR beta sequences to specific HLA alleles. Immune exposure information for the cohort was limited to CMV serostatus.

Library preparation employed the immunoSEQ multiplex PCR assay. For the multiplex PCR, a mixture combining 60 forward primers for TCR Vbeta segments and 13 reverse primers for TCR Jbeta segments was used. The CDR3 region of rearranged TCR beta genes was amplified from genomic DNA by a multiplex PCR assay. On the Illumina HiSeq System, the amplified TCR beta libraries were sequenced as 87-base-pair reads. As for how the authors treated the data: In a later analysis, some 80 million unique TCR beta chains were counted across the roughly 610 repertoires, and roughly 10 million of these chains were shared by at least two donors. Raw reads were error-corrected and collapsed into unique sequences with a nearest-neighbor algorithm that merged closely related sequences to remove PCR and sequencing errors. To assign V, D and J gene segments, CDR3 sequences were aligned to IMGT reference sequences. For a sequence to be retained, a match of at least six nucleotides to both a V gene segment and a J gene segment was required. Rearrangements were called productive when the CDR3 lacked stop codons and stayed in frame with V and J; all others were non-productive. CDR3 was defined by IMGT convention, running from the second conserved V-encoded cysteine to the conserved J-encoded phenylalanine. In an earlier analysis of 550 to 650 of the donors, sequences lacking an unambiguous match to a single V gene segment were excluded. An earlier analysis of 587 of the donors classified V segments as functional when productive rearrangements were above 56.7% and as segregating when the standard deviation between donors was above 5%. A statistical classification framework was built for diagnosing cytomegalovirus status from the catalog of TCR beta chain sequences. In a later analysis, TCR nucleotide sequences were compared against IMGT/GENE-DB human TR gene sequences so that V and J genes could be assigned. In a later analysis, CDR3 sequences and most-parsimonious VDJ recombination scenarios were assigned using the TCRdist pipeline. In a later analysis, each TCR beta chain was defined by its CDR3 amino acid sequence together with its V-gene family, and reads lacking a unique V-gene family were excluded. In a later analysis, 550 to 650 highly shared, low-generation-probability nucleotide sequences were removed to address suspected cross-contamination and a sequencing artifact. In a later analysis, a clonal expansion index was calculated for each public chain from normalized within-repertoire ranks of inferred template counts. Generation probabilities in a later analysis came from a VDJ recombination model fitted to out-of-frame rearrangements, and those results were checked against IGoR. In a later analysis, hypergeometric tests were used to score TCR-TCR, TCR-HLA and TCR-CMV co-occurrence, with a repertoire-size bias correction applied to TCR pairs. A later analysis estimated false discovery rates by permuting HLA or CMV assignments 20 times. In a later analysis, co-occurring TCRs were grouped with DBSCAN, and TCRdist sequence similarity was added when clustering was performed within HLA-allele-positive subsets. For co-occurrence clustering, repertoires with fewer than 30,000 or more than 120,000 public chains were excluded, along with five repertoires with anomalous nucleotide sharing. What TCRdb holds here is the immuneACCESS table cut down to in-frame rearrangements. Part of the clones is not present; checked against another copy, under half of the missing clones reflect an unresolved V gene, and the others are unexplained. V, J and clone size reflect that table, while D and trimming were determined from the DNA. The sample table shows over 100,000 clones, and about three quarters are seen once. Around 10% of the sample is held by the ten biggest clonotypes.

This clone was observed once. This receptor's antigen is unknown. Nothing much larger sits one base from this clone, and base qualities are not available. The cohort was made up of around 720 healthy bone marrow donors. At the time of sampling, all cohort members were nominally healthy, though unrecorded immune exposures were likely present. The donor was CMV seropositive and belonged to the group of a few hundred seropositive cohort members. A peripheral blood sample was provided by each donor, and peripheral blood mononuclear cells were used for TCR beta sequencing. Genomic DNA extraction from the blood cell samples was performed with the Qiagen DNeasy Blood Extraction Kit. The sample was PBMCs. The clonotype originates from a woman between 40 and 50 years old in good health and CMV-seropositive.

The DNA sequence follows: TGTGCCAGCGGGGGACAGGAGAACACTGAAGCTTTCTTT. Its protein is CASGGQENTEAFF. Rearrangement joined TRBV10-3 to TRBJ1-1, and 8 junction bases match TRBD1. The germline V gene sets CDR1 to ENHRY and CDR2 to SYGVKD. Trimming accounts for 10 bases at V and 1 base at J, while the number of junction bases matched to no gene is 5. Reading from cysteine to phenylalanine, the CDR3 counts 13 amino acids. The read is trimmed to its CDR3 DNA, 39 bases read in frame from base 1.